Shown below are 25 T cell receptor beta chains from a single sample sequenced in a study of blood T cell repertoires in COVID-19. The table came from immunoSEQ multiplex PCR; TCRdb's copy has only in-frame clones and leaves some out. The sample has approximately 150,000 clones, less than 90% seen once. Sequencing input: PBMCs or T cells enriched from blood (not recorded which). These receptors were taken from a human donor with acute COVID-19. The donor label of this sample is uncertain.

This clone was observed a single time. The V and J genes are TRBV4-3 and TRBJ1-3, with 10 bases that match TRBD1. V lost 0 bases to trimming and J lost 4 bases; unmatched junction nucleotides: 9. This CDR3 spans 18 amino acids. Germline V gene data show CDR1 as LGHNA and CDR2 as YSLEER. This chain's CDR3 is CASSQEGTGAAAGNTIYF. The CDR3 DNA follows: TGCGCCAGCAGCCAAGAAGGGACAGGGGCTGCAGCCGGAAACACCATATATTTT.

The chain joins TRBV14 to TRBJ2-7, with D perhaps TRBD1 (5 bases). CDR1 and CDR2 from the germline V gene are SGHDN and FVKESK. Trimming took off 4 bases at V and 4 bases at J, with 8 bases between the two ends. The CDR3 covers 12 residues. CDR3 residues: CASSPQGYEQYF. Here the CDR3 DNA reads TGTGCCAGCAGCCCCCAGGGTTACGAGCAGTACTTC.

This chain links TRBV13 with TRBJ2-7; a possible D gene is TRBD2 (5 bases). Germline V lookup: CDR1 PRHDT, CDR2 FYEKMQ (reference sequence). V lost 3 bases and J lost 7, with 16 bases in between. This CDR3 has 14 residues. This chain's CDR3 is CASSFRGPLKEQYF. The CDR3 nucleotides are TGTGCCAGCAGCTTCCGGGGTCCCCTTAAGGAGCAGTACTTC.

In its sample, this clone was seen once. The V and J genes are TRBV5-1 and TRBJ2-1; TRBD1 matches 7 bases. The ends lost 1 base at V and 6 bases at J; junction bases unmatched: 10. This CDR3 has 16 residues. Germline CDR1 and CDR2: SGHRS and YFSETQ. This CDR3 reads CASSLQLGQAGNEQFF. The CDR3 DNA sequence: TGCGCCAGCAGCTTGCAACTCGGACAGGCAGGCAATGAGCAGTTCTTC.

The V and J genes are TRBV4-3 and TRBJ1-1; maybe TRBD1 (5 bases). Trimming left V 4 bases short and J 8 bases short, with 14 bases between. Germline V gene sequence: CDR1 LGHNA, CDR2 YSLEER. This CDR3 contains 13 residues. In DNA, the CDR3 is TGCGCCAGCAGCCCGACCCAAAAGGGGGAAGCTTTCTTT. Translated: CASSPTQKGEAFF.

This clone appeared a single time. J is TRBJ2-5 and V is TRBV15; no clear D gene. V lost 5 bases, J lost 5 bases, and 15 bases lay in between. The CDR3 loop spans 14 amino acids. The germline gives CDR1 LNHNV, CDR2 YYDKDF (reference sequence). CDR3 in DNA: TGTGCCACCAGCGAAGGTGGCCCGCGGGAGACCCAGTACTTC. Translated, it gives CATSEGGPRETQYF.

DNA of the CDR3: TGTGCCAGCAGCCGCGACAGGGGATTAAGTGAAAAACTGTTTTTT. Protein product: CASSRDRGLSEKLFF. The V and J genes are TRBV7-8 and TRBJ1-4; 8 bases are a match to TRBD1. This CDR3 region has 15 residues. J gave up 7 bases and V 5 bases, and 9 bases lay outside the gene matches. Germline V gene lookup returns CDR1 SGHVS and CDR2 FQNEAQ.

The chain couples TRBV7-9 to TRBJ1-2; maybe TRBD1 (5 bases). Germline loops: CDR1 SEHNR, CDR2 FQNEAQ (reference sequence). The CDR3 spans 14 residues. Between the trimmed V and J ends, which lost 1 base and 3 bases, there was a span of 9 bases. The CDR3 protein is CASSLGQTHYGYTF. The CDR3 DNA reads as TGTGCCAGCAGCTTAGGACAGACACACTATGGCTACACCTTC.

The CDR3 here is CASSPTGRKLFF. For the CDR3, the DNA is TGTGCCAGCAGTCCTACAGGGCGAAAACTGTTTTTT. The genes are TRBV12-3 or TRBV12-4 and TRBJ1-4; the D gene is possibly TRBD1 (6 bases). Trimming stripped 5 bases from V and 10 bases from J, with 11 bases between. This CDR3 contains 12 residues.

The J gene is TRBJ1-2, the V gene TRBV2, with D perhaps matching TRBD1 (6 bases). In germline, CDR1 is SNHLY, CDR2 FYNNEI. The germline V and J ends were trimmed by 7 bases and 7 bases, with 10 bases remaining between them. This CDR3 is 11 amino acids long. The CDR3 region has the DNA TGTGCCAGCAAAGGGGGAAGTGGCTACACCTTC. Translating it yields CASKGGSGYTF.

The chain employs TRBV2 and TRBJ2-7; no clear D gene. CDR3 size: 14 residues. Germline V gene data show CDR1 as SNHLY and CDR2 as FYNNEI. Trimming pared 2 bases from V and 4 bases from J, leaving 12 bases between. CDR3 coding DNA: TGTGCCAGCAGTGAAATTGGCGGCCGATACGAGCAGTACTTC. Residues: CASSEIGGRYEQYF.

V and J are TRBV7-2 and TRBJ2-5; TRBD1 matches at 9 bases. Trimming took 6 bases from V and 4 from J; bases not matched to a gene: 3. The CDR3 is 13 residues long. Germline V CDR1 and CDR2: SGHTA, FQGNSA. The CDR3 DNA reads TGTGCCAGCAGTTTGGGACAGGGAGAGACCCAGTACTTC. Translating gives CASSLGQGETQYF.

The rearrangement joins TRBV5-8 to TRBJ2-1; 8 bases fit TRBD2. V lost 2 bases and J lost 9; bases outside the gene matches: 10. The germline V gene encodes CDR1 SGHTS and CDR2 YDEGEE. This CDR3 comprises 15 residues. The CDR3 here is CASSFPGTRNSEQFF. As DNA, the CDR3 is TGTGCCAGCAGCTTCCCGGGGACTAGAAATAGTGAGCAGTTCTTC.

The table lists this clone with a count of one. Other nucleotide sequences from this sample produce the same CDR3. The V call is TRBV7-2, the J call TRBJ1-1, with D maybe TRBD1 (6 bases). V lost 1 base and J 1 base, leaving 7 bases between the germline ends. The length of the CDR3 is 14 residues. The germline V gene encodes CDR1 SGHTA and CDR2 FQGNSA. CDR3 nucleotide sequence: TGTGCCAGCAGCTTAGGCAGGGGGAACACTGAAGCTTTCTTT. Encoded protein: CASSLGRGNTEAFF. Together with reference TRBV7-2 and TRBJ1-1, the CDR3 gives the full variable domain: GAGVSQSPSNKVTEKGKDVELRCDPISGHTALYWYRQSLGQGLEFLIYFQGNSAPDKSGLPSDRFSAERTGGSVSTLTIQRTQQEDSAVYLCASSLGRGNTEAFFGQGTRLTVV.

This chain joins TRBV6-1 and TRBJ2-7, with D perhaps matching TRBD1 (6 bases). V was cut by 3 bases and J by 0 bases, with 15 bases left in between. CDR3 length: 16 amino acids. Germline values: CDR1 MNHNS, CDR2 SASEGT. For the CDR3, the DNA is TGTGCCAGCAGTGAGATACAGGGTTTTAGCTCCTACGAGCAGTACTTC. Residues: CASSEIQGFSSYEQYF.

This clone was counted once. The rearrangement joins TRBV5-1 to TRBJ2-2; perhaps TRBD2 as D (5 bases). Trimming left V 5 bases short and J 5 bases short, with 16 bases between. Germline values: CDR1 SGHRS, CDR2 YFSETQ. The CDR3 has 15 amino acids. The chain's CDR3 is CASRLRFGSTGELFF. In DNA, the CDR3 is TGCGCCAGCAGACTCCGTTTTGGGAGTACCGGGGAGCTGTTTTTT.

The V gene is TRBV10-3, the J gene TRBJ2-7, with 7 bases fitting TRBD1. The V gene's germline CDR1 is ENHRY and CDR2 SYGVKD. With 7 bases clipped from V and 5 bases from J, the junction kept 5 bases outside the gene matches. This CDR3 has 12 amino acids. CDR3: CAIKPGGNEQYF. CDR3 nucleotide sequence: TGTGCCATCAAACCAGGGGGTAACGAGCAGTACTTC.

This sequence joins TRBV2 and TRBJ1-6; the D is unclear. The V end lost 1 base, the J end lost 7 bases, and 8 bases lay between the germline ends. Germline V gene sequence: CDR1 SNHLY, CDR2 FYNNEI. CDR3 size: 14 residues. The CDR3 spells CASSEDGRNSPLHF. The CDR3, as DNA: TGTGCCAGCAGTGAAGATGGGCGAAATTCACCCCTCCACTTT.

The chain recombines TRBV6-6 with TRBJ2-7, with D maybe TRBD1 (5 bases). Germline lookup yields CDR1 MNHNY and CDR2 SVGAGI (reference sequence). V was trimmed by 0 bases and J by 0 bases, leaving 12 bases between them. The CDR3 runs to 16 residues. CDR3 in DNA: TGTGCCAGCAGTTACTCTGGCCAGGGCTACTCCTACGAGCAGTACTTC. This encodes CASSYSGQGYSYEQYF.

The chain joins TRBV5-1 to TRBJ1-2, with 10 bases fitting TRBD1. The CDR3 has 15 residues. Germline CDR1 SGHRS, CDR2 YFSETQ. After removal of 3 bases from V and 4 bases from J, the junction contained 6 bases not matched to a gene. The CDR3 protein is CASSSPGTGVYGYTF. CDR3 nucleotides: TGCGCCAGCAGCTCCCCCGGGACAGGGGTCTATGGCTACACCTTC. The whole variable domain, remainder taken from reference TRBV5-1 and TRBJ1-2, is KAGVTQTPRYLIKTRGQQVTLSCSPISGHRSVSWYQQTPGQGLQFLFEYFSETQRNKGNFPGRFSGRQFSNSRSEMNVSTLELGDSALYLCASSSPGTGVYGYTFGSGTRLTVV.

The rearrangement joins TRBV6-4 to TRBJ2-7, with D unclear. Per germline, CDR1 MRHNA and CDR2 SNTAGT. The CDR3 sequence is 12 residues long. Trimming removed 2 bases at V and 3 bases at J, with 5 bases between. CDR3 loop: CASSDTYYEQYF. The CDR3 DNA reads TGTGCCAGCAGTGACACCTACTACGAGCAGTACTTC.

The genes are TRBV13 and TRBJ1-1, with D unresolved. V lost 4 bases to trimming and J lost 5 bases, with 26 bases between them. The CDR3 extends over 18 amino acids. Looked up from germline, CDR1 is PRHDT and CDR2 is FYEKMQ (reference sequence). DNA of the CDR3: TGTGCCAGCAGCTCACTAAGCCCCTTGGGCCCGGGGAGGACTGAAGCTTTCTTT. Amino acid sequence: CASSSLSPLGPGRTEAFF.

The rearrangement links TRBV7-9 to TRBJ1-1; 8 bases align to TRBD1. Germline loops: CDR1 SEHNR, CDR2 FQNEAQ (reference sequence). The junction had 6 bases not matched to a gene; V was cut back by 5 bases and J by 4 bases. This CDR3 region has 14 residues. The chain's CDR3 is CASSRKQGGTEAFF. CDR3 DNA: TGTGCCAGCAGCCGAAAACAGGGGGGCACTGAAGCTTTCTTT.

This clone was recorded a few times. The genes are TRBV7-2 and TRBJ1-5, with a possible D match to TRBD1 (5 bases). The germline gives CDR1 SGHTA, CDR2 FQGNSA. The V end lost 5 bases, the J end lost 2 bases, and 13 bases lay between the germline ends. This CDR3 contains 15 residues. This CDR3 is CASSRFQGGNQPQHF. The CDR3 region has the DNA TGTGCCAGCAGCCGTTTCCAGGGCGGCAATCAGCCCCAGCATTTT.

The chain has TRBV19 and TRBJ1-6, with TRBD1 identical over 7 bases. CDR3 length: 15 residues. Unmatched junction bases numbered 9, after V lost 5 bases and J lost 8 bases. From germline, CDR1 is LNHDA and CDR2 SQIVND (reference sequence). The CDR3 DNA follows: TGTGCCAGTAGTGGAAGCGACAGGGACCATTCACCCCTCCACTTT. It is translated as CASSGSDRDHSPLHF.